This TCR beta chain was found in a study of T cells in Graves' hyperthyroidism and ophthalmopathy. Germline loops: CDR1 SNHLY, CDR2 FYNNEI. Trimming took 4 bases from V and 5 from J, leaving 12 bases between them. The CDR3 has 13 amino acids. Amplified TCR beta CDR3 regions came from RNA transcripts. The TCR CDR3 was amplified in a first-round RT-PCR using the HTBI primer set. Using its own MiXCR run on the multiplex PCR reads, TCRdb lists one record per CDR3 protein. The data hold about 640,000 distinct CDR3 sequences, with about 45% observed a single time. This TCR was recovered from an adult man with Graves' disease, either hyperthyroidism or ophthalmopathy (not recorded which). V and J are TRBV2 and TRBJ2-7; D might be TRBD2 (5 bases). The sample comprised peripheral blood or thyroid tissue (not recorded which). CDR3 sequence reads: CASSGLAWHEQYF. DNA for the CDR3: TGTGCCAGCAGTGGGCTAGCATGGCACGAGCAGTACTTC. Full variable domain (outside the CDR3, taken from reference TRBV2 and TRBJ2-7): EPEVTQTPSHQVTQMGQEVILRCVPISNHLYFYWYRQILGQKVEFLVSFYNNEISEKSEIFDDQFSVERPDGSNFTLKIRSTKLEDSAMYFCASSGLAWHEQYFGPGTRLTVT.